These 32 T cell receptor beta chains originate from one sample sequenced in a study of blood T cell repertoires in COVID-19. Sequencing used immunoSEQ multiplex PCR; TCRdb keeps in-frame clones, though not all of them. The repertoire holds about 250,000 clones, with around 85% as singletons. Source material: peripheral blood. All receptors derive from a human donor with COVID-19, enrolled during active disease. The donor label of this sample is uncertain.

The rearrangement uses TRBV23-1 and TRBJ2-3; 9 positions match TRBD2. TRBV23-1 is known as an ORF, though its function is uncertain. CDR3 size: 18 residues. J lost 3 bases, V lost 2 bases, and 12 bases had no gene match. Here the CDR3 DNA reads TGCGCCAGCAGTCAAGGCCTTGGGGCGGGAGGGCTAACAGATACGCAGTATTTT. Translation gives CASSQGLGAGGLTDTQYF.

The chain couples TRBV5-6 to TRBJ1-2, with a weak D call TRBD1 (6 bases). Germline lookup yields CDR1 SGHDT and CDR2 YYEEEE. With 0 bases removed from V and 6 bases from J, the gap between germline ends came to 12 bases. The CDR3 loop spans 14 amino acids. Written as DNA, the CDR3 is TGTGCCAGCAGCTTGGTGAGAGGGGGACATGGCTACACCTTC. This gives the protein CASSLVRGGHGYTF.

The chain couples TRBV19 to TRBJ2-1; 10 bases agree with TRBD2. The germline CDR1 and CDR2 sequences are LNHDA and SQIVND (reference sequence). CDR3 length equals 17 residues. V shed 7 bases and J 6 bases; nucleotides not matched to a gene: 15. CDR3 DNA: TGTGCCAGTACCGACAGGGGAAGAGCGGGAGGGCCCAATGAGCAGTTCTTC. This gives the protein CASTDRGRAGGPNEQFF.

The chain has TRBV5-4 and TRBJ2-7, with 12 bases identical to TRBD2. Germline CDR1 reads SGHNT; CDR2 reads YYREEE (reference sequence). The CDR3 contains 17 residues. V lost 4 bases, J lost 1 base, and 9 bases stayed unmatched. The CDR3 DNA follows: TGTGCCAGCAGCCCCGGACTAGCGGGACAAAAGTCCTACGAGCAGTACTTC. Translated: CASSPGLAGQKSYEQYF.

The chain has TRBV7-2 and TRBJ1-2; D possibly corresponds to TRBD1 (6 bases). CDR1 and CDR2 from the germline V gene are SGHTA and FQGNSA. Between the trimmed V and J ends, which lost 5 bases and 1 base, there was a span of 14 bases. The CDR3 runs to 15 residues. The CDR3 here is CASSMDSSLNYGYTF. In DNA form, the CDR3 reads TGTGCCAGCAGCATGGACAGCTCACTTAACTATGGCTACACCTTC.

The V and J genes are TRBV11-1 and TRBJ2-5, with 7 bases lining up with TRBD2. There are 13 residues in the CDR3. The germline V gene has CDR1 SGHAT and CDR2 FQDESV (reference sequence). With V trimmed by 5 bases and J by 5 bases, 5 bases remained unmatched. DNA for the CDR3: TGTGCCAGCAGCGGCGGACTAGGGGAGACCCAGTACTTC. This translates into CASSGGLGETQYF.

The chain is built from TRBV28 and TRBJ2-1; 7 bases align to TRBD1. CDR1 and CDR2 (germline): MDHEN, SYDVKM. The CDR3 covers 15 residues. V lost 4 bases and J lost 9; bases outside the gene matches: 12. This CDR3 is CASSSPGQPTSEQFF. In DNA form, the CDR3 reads TGTGCCAGCAGTTCCCCGGGACAGCCGACATCTGAGCAGTTCTTC.

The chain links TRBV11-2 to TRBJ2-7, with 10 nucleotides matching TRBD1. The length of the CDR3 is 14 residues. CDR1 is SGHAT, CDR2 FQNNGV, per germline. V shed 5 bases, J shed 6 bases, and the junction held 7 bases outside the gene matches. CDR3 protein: CASSPGTGVFEQYF. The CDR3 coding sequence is TGTGCCAGCAGCCCTGGGACAGGGGTCTTCGAGCAGTACTTC.

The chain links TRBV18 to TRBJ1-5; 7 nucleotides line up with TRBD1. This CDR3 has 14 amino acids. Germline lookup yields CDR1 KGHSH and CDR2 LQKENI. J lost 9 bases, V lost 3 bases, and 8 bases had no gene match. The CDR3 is CASSPAGQARPQHF. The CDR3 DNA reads TGTGCCAGCTCACCGGCTGGACAGGCCCGGCCCCAGCATTTT.

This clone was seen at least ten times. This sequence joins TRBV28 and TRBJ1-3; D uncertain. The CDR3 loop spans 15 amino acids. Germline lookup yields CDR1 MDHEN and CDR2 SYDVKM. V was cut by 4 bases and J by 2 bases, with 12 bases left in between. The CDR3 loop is CASSSPRRTGNTIYF. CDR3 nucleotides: TGTGCCAGCAGTTCGCCCAGGAGGACTGGAAACACCATATATTTT.

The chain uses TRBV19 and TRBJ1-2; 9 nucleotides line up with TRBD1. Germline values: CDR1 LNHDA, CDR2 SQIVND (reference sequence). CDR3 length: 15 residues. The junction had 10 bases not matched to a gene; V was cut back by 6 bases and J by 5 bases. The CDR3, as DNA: TGTGCCAGTAGCCCGGGACAGGGCTTAGGATATGGCTACACCTTC. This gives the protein CASSPGQGLGYGYTF.

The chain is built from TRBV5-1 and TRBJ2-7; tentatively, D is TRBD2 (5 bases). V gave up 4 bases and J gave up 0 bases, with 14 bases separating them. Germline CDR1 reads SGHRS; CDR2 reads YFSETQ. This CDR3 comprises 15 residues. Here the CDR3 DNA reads TGCGCCAGCAGCCCCTGGGCTAGCAACTCCTACGAGCAGTACTTC. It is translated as CASSPWASNSYEQYF.

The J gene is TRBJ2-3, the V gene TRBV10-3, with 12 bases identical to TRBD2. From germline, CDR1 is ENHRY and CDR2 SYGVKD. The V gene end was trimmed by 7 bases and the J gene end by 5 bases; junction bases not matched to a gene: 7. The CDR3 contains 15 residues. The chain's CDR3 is CAITPTSGSLDTQYF. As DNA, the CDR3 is TGTGCCATCACCCCGACTAGCGGGAGTCTAGATACGCAGTATTTT.

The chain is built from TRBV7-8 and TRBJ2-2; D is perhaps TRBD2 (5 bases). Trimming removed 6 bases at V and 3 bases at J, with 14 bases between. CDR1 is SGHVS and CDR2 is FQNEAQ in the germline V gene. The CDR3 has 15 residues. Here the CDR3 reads CASRVASRDTGELFF. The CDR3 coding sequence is TGTGCCAGCAGGGTAGCGAGCCGAGACACCGGGGAGCTGTTTTTT.

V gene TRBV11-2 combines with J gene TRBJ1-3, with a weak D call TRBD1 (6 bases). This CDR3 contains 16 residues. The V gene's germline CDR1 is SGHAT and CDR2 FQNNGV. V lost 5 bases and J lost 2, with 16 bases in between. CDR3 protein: CASSPRTAPAGNTIYF. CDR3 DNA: TGTGCCAGCAGCCCCCGGACAGCTCCGGCTGGAAACACCATATATTTT.

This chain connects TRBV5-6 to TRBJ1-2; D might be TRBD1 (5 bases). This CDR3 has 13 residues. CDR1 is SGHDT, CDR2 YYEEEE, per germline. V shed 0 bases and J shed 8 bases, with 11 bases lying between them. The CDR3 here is CASSLAEGSGYTF. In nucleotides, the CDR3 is TGTGCCAGCAGCTTGGCGGAGGGGAGCGGCTACACCTTC.

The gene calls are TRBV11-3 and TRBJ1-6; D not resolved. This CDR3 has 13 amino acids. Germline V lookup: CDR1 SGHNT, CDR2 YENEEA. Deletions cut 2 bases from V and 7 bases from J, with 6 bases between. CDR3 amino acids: CASSLMGNSPLHF. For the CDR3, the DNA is TGTGCCAGCAGCTTAATGGGCAATTCACCCCTCCACTTT.

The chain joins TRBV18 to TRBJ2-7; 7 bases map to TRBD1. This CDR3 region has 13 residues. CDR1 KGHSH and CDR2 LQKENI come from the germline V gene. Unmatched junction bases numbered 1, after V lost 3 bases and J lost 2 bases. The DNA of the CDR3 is TGTGCCAGCTCACCGACAGGGACCTACGAGCAGTACTTC. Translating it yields CASSPTGTYEQYF.

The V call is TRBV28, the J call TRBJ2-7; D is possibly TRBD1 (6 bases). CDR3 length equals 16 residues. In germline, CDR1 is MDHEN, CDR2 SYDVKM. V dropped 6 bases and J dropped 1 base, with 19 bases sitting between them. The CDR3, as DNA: TGTGCCAGCAGGACAGGAACGGCAGAGTCTTCCTACGAGCAGTACTTC. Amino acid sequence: CASRTGTAESSYEQYF.

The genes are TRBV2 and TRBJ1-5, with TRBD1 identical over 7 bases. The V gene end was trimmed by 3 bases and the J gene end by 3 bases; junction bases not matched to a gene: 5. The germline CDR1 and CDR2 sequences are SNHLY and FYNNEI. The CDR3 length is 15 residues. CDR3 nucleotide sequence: TGTGCCAGCAGTGATAGGGGACAGACCAATCAGCCCCAGCATTTT. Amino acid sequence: CASSDRGQTNQPQHF. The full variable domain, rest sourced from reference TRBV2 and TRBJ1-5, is EPEVTQTPSHQVTQMGQEVILRCVPISNHLYFYWYRQILGQKVEFLVSFYNNEISEKSEIFDDQFSVERPDGSNFTLKIRSTKLEDSAMYFCASSDRGQTNQPQHFGDGTRLSIL.

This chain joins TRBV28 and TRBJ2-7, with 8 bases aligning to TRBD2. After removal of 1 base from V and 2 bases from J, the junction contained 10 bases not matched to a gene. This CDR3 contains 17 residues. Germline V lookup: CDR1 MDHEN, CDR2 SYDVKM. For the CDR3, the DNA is TGTGCCAGCAGTTTATTGATCACTAGCGGAGCGGCCTACGAGCAGTACTTC. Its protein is CASSLLITSGAAYEQYF. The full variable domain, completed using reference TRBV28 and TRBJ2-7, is DVKVTQSSRYLVKRTGEKVFLECVQDMDHENMFWYRQDPGLGLRLIYFSYDVKMKEKGDIPEGYSVSREKKERFSLILESASTNQTSMYLCASSLLITSGAAYEQYFGPGTRLTVT.

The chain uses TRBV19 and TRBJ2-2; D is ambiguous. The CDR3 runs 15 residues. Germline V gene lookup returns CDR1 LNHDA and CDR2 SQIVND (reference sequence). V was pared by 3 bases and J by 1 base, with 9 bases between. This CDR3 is CASSIARRNTGELFF. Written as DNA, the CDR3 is TGTGCCAGTAGTATTGCCCGCAGGAACACCGGGGAGCTGTTTTTT.

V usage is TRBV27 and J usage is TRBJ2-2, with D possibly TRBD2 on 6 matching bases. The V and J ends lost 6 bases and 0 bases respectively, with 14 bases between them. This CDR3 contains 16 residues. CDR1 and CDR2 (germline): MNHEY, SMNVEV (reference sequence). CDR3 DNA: TGTGCCAGCAGGCGGCGTAGCGGACCGAACACCGGGGAGCTGTTTTTT. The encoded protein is CASRRRSGPNTGELFF.

Here the CDR3 reads CASKFTPAGRPTGELFF. CDR3 DNA sequence: TGTGCCAGCAAATTCACTCCCGCCGGGAGGCCCACCGGGGAGCTGTTTTTT. The chain recombines TRBV27 with TRBJ2-2; 7 nucleotides align to TRBD2. The CDR3 has 17 amino acids. Germline assignment: CDR1 MNHEY and CDR2 SMNVEV (reference sequence). V gave up 7 bases and J gave up 4 bases; unmatched junction bases: 15.

The CDR3 DNA follows: TGTGCCAGCAGTTTAGCGGGAGATGAGCAGTTCTTC. This sequence encodes CASSLAGDEQFF. The chain joins TRBV12-3 or TRBV12-4 to TRBJ2-1, with D possibly TRBD2 on 5 matching bases. V lost 0 bases, J lost 8 bases, and 5 bases lay in between. The CDR3 loop spans 12 amino acids.

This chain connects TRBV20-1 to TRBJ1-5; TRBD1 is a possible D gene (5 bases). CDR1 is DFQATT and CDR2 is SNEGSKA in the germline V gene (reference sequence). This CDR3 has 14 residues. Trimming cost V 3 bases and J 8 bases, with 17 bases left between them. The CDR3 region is CSASAQEGMEPQHF. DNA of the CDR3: TGCAGTGCTAGTGCACAGGAGGGGATGGAGCCCCAGCATTTT.

The CDR3: CASSLSAGSSYEQYF. CDR3 sequence (DNA): TGTGCCAGCAGCTTAAGCGCCGGGAGCTCCTACGAGCAGTACTTC. V usage is TRBV7-3 and J usage is TRBJ2-7; D may be TRBD2 (6 bases). CDR3 length: 15 residues. Trimming took off 1 base at V and 0 bases at J, with 10 bases between the two ends. Germline CDR1 is SGHTA and CDR2 is FQGTGA. The whole variable domain, filled in from reference TRBV7-3 and TRBJ2-7, reads GAGVSQTPSNKVTEKGKYVELRCDPISGHTALYWYRQSLGQGPEFLIYFQGTGAADDSGLPNDRFFAVRPEGSVSTLKIQRTERGDSAVYLCASSLSAGSSYEQYFGPGTRLTVT.

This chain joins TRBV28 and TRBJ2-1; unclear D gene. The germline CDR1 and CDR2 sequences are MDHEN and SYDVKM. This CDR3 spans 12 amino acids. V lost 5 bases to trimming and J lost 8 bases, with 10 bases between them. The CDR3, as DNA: TGTGCCAGCAGTCTCTCTAACCATGAGCAGTTCTTC. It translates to CASSLSNHEQFF.

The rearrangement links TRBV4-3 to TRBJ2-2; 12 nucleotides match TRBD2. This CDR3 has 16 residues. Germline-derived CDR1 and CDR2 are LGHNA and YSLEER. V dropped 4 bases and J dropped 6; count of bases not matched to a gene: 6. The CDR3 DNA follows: TGCGCCAGCAGCCCCACTAGCGGGAGGTATGCCGGGGAGCTGTTTTTT. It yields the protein CASSPTSGRYAGELFF.

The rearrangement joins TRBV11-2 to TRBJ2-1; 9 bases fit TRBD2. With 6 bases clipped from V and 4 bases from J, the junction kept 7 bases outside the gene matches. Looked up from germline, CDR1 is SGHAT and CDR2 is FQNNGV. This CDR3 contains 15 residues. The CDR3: CASRFGLARYNEQFF. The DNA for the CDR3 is TGTGCCAGCAGATTCGGACTAGCGCGATACAATGAGCAGTTCTTC.

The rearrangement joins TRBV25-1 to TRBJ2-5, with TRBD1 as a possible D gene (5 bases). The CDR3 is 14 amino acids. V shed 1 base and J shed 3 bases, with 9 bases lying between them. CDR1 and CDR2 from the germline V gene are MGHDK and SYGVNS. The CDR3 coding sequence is TGTGCCAGCAGTGAATTTAAAGGGGAAGAGACCCAGTACTTC. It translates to CASSEFKGEETQYF.

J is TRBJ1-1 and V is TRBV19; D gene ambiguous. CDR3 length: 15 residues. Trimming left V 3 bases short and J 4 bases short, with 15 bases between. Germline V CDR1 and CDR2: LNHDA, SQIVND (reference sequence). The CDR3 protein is CASSIGPVPGTEAFF. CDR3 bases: TGTGCCAGTAGTATCGGTCCGGTTCCCGGCACTGAAGCTTTCTTT.